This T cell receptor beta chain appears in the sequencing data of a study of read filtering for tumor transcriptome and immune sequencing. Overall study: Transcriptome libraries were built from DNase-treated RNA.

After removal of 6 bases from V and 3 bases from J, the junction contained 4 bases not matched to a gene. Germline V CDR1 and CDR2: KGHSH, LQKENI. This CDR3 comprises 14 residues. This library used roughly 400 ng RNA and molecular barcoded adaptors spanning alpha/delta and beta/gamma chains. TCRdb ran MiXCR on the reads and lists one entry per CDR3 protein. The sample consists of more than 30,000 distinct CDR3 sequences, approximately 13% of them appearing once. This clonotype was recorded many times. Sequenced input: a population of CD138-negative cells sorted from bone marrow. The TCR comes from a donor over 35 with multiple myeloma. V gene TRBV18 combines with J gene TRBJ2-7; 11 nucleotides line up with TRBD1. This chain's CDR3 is CASSTDRGHYEQYF. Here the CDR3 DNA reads TGTGCCAGCTCTACGGACAGGGGGCACTACGAGCAGTACTTC.